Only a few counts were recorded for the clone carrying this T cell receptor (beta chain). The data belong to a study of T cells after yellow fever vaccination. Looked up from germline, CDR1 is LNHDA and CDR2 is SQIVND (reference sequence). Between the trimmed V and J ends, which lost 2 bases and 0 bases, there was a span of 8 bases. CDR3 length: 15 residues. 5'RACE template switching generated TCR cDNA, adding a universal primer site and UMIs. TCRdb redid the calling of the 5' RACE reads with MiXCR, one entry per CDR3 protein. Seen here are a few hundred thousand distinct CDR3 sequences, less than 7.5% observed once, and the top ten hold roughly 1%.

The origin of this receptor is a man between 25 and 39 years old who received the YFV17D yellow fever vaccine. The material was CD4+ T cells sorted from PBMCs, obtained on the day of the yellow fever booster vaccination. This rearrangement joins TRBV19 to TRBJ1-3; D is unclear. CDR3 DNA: TGTGCCAGTAGTATATCAGGCAGCTCTGGAAACACCATATATTTT. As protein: CASSISGSSGNTIYF.